This T cell receptor beta chain was captured by sequencing in a study of blood T cell repertoires in COVID-19 (dated by TCRdb to the early 2020s). For context, the study as a whole: The collaborator samples originated in the United States, Italy and Spain and spanned the acute and convalescent phases of COVID-19. The sample metadata nearly always contained a de-identified subject ID, COVID-19 status, age in years and sex. The samples were drawn from the first 160 participants of the ongoing ImmuneRACE study and from more than 1,000 subjects provided by 6 global collaborators. The dataset comprised deeply sampled blood TCRbeta repertoires from subjects exposed to, actively infected with, or recovered from COVID-19. The repertoires were released in a freely available public database intended as a resource for research on the immune response to SARS-CoV-2. Where available, HLA class I and class II types were obtained from metadata supplied by the sample provider rather than from assay-based typing. The material from the prospective study consisted of cDNA or gDNA derived from T cells, B-cell-depleted T cells, or PBMCs. Paper-wide results and their limitations: How much clinical and demographic metadata was included differed by source and by participant, and the metadata was provided uncurated.

TCRbeta CDR3 regions were amplified from genomic DNA using the immunoSEQ Assay, a bias-controlled multiplex PCR. As for the original processing: The number of nucleated cells in each sample was estimated by amplification of reference gene primers within the assay. Sequence reads were collapsed and filtered to measure the absolute abundance of every unique TCRbeta CDR3 rearrangement. For each sample, productive Simpson clonality was calculated as the square root of Simpson's diversity index across productive rearrangements. TCRdb's version of the immuneACCESS table is confined to in-frame rearrangements and falls short of the full clone set. An unresolved V gene accounts for under half of the shortfall where checked; the remainder is of unknown origin. V and J calls and clone size are those listed in that table; D and trimming were worked out from the DNA. The table for this sample lists 250,000 to 350,000 clones; 85% to 90% of them were counted only once. About 11% of the sample is held by the ten biggest clonotypes.

After removal of 6 bases from V and 5 bases from J, the junction retains 8 bases not matched to a gene. In the germline V gene (reference sequence), CDR1 corresponds to MNHNY and CDR2 to SVGAGI. From its cysteine to its phenylalanine, the CDR3 spans 15 amino acids. The entry retains the CDR3 DNA only, 45 bases that are in frame from base 1. One collaborating source in Seattle enrolled patients during active infection and followed them longitudinally through the course of disease. The collaborating institutions used their own protocols to collect whole blood in K2EDTA tubes. Collaborator samples were shipped for TCRbeta analysis as frozen whole blood, isolated PBMCs, or DNA extracted from either sample type. This clone was counted only a few times. Its antigen remains unidentified. No much larger clonotype is one base removed from it; base qualities were not supplied.

The sequence links TRBV6-6 to TRBJ1-3; TRBD1 matches 9 bases in the middle. The sequenced material came from peripheral blood. The TCR was taken from a woman under 40 with COVID-19, enrolled during active disease. CDR3 protein: CASSTYRGQRNTIYF. In nucleotides, the sequence is TGTGCCAGCAGCACCTACAGGGGGCAAAGAAACACCATATATTTT.